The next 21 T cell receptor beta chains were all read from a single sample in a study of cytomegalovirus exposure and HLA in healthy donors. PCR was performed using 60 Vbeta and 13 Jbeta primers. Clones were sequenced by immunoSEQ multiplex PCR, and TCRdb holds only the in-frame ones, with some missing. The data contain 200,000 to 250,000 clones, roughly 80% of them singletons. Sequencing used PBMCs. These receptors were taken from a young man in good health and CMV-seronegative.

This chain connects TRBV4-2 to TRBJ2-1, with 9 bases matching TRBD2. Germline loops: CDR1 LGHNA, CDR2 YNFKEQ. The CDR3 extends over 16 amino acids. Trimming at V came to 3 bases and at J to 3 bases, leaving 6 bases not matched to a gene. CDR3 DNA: TGTGCCAGCAGCCAGGCCGGGACTAGCCTCTACAATGAGCAGTTCTTC. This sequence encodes CASSQAGTSLYNEQFF.

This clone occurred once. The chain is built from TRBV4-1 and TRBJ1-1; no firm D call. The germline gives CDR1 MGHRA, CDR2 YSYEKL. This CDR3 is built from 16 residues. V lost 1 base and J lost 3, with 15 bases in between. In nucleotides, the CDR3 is TGCGCCAGCAGCCAAGGATTTAAGTTGGGCTACACTGAAGCTTTCTTT. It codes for CASSQGFKLGYTEAFF.

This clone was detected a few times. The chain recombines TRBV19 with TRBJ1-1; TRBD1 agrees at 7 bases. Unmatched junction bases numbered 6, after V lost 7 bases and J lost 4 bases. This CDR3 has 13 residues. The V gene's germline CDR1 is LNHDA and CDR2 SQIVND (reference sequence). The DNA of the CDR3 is TGTGCCAGTAAAACTGCAGGGGGCACTGAAGCTTTCTTT. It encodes CASKTAGGTEAFF.

CDR3 nucleotide sequence: TGTGCCAGCAGCCTGGGGGGGGGCGCGAACACTGAAGCTTTCTTT. Amino acids: CASSLGGGANTEAFF. This chain links TRBV6-4 with TRBJ1-1; perhaps TRBD1 as D (6 bases). The CDR3 has 15 amino acids. V lost 6 bases to trimming and J lost 1 base, with 15 bases between them. Looked up from germline, CDR1 is MRHNA and CDR2 is SNTAGT.

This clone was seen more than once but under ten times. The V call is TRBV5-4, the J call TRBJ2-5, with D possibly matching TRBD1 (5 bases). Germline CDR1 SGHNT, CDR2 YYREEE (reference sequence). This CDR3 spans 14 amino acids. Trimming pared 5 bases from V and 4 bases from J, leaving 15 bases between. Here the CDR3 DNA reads TGTGCCAGCAGTTCAGGGCGGAGCAGAGAGACCCAGTACTTC. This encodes CASSSGRSRETQYF.

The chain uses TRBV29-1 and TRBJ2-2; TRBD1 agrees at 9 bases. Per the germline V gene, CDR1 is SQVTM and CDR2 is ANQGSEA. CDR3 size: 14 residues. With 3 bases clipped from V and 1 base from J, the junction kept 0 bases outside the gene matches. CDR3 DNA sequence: TGCAGCGTTGAGGACAGGGGGAACACCGGGGAGCTGTTTTTT. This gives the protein CSVEDRGNTGELFF.

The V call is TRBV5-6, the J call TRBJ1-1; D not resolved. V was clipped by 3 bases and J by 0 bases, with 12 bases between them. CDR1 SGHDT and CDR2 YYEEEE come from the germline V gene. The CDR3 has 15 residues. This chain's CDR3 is CASSYESTMNTEAFF. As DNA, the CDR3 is TGTGCCAGCAGCTACGAGTCGACAATGAACACTGAAGCTTTCTTT.

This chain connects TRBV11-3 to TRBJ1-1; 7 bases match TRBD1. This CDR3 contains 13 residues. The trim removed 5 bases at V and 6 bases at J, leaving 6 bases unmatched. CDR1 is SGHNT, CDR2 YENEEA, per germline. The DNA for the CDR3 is TGTGCCAGCAGCAAAACAGGGGACGCTGAAGCTTTCTTT. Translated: CASSKTGDAEAFF.

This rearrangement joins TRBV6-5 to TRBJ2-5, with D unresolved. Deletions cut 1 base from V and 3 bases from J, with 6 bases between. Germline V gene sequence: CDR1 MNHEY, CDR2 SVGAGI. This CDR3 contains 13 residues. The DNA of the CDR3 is TGTGCCAGCAGTTACTTCGGAGAAGAGACCCAGTACTTC. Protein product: CASSYFGEETQYF.

CDR3 loop: CASSPGGGGYTF. CDR3 bases: TGTGCCAGCAGTCCGGGGGGTGGTGGCTACACCTTC. This rearrangement joins TRBV27 to TRBJ1-2; tentatively, D is TRBD1 (5 bases). Germline V lookup: CDR1 MNHEY, CDR2 SMNVEV (reference sequence). The CDR3 loop spans 12 amino acids. V lost 5 bases and J lost 7, with 11 bases in between.

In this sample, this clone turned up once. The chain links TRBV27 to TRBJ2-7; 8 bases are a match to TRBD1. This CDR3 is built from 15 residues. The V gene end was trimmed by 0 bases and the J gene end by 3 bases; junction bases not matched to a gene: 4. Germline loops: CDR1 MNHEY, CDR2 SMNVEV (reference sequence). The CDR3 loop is CASSLSFTGGYEQYF. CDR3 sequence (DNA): TGTGCCAGCAGTTTATCGTTTACAGGGGGCTACGAGCAGTACTTC.

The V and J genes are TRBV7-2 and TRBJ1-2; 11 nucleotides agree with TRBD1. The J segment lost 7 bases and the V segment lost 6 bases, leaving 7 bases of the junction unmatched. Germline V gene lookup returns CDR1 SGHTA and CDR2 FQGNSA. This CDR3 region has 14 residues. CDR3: CASSQGTGGVGYTF. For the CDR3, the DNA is TGTGCCAGCAGTCAAGGGACAGGGGGTGTTGGCTACACCTTC.

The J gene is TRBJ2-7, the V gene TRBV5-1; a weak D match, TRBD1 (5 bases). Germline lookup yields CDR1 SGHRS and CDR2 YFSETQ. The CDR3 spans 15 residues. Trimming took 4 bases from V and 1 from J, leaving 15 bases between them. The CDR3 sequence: CASSGAGSQSYEQYF. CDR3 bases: TGCGCCAGCAGCGGGGCCGGTTCCCAATCCTACGAGCAGTACTTC.

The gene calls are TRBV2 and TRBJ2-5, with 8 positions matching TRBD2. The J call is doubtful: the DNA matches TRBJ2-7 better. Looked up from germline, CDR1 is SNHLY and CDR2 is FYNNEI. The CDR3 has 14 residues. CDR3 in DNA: TGTGCCAGCAGTGGCATAGCGGGGTGGATCGAGCAGTACTTC. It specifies CASSGIAGWIEQYF.

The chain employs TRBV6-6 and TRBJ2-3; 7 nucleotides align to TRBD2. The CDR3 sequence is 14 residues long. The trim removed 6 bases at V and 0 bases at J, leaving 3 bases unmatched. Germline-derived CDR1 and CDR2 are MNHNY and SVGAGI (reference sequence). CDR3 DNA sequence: TGTGCCAGCAGGCGGGGGACTAGCACAGATACGCAGTATTTT. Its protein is CASRRGTSTDTQYF.

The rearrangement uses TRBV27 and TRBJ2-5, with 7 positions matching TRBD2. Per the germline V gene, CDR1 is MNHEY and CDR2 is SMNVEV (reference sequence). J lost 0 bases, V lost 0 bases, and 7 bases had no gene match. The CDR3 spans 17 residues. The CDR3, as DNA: TGTGCCAGCAGTTTATCCTTCGGGGGGTCGTACCAAGAGACCCAGTACTTC. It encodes CASSLSFGGSYQETQYF.

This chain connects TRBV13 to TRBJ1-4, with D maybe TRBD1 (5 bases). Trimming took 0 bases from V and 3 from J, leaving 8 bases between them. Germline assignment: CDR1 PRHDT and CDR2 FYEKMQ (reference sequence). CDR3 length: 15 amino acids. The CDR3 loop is CASSLGGAPNEKLFF. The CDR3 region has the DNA TGTGCCAGCAGCTTAGGAGGGGCTCCTAATGAAAAACTGTTTTTT.

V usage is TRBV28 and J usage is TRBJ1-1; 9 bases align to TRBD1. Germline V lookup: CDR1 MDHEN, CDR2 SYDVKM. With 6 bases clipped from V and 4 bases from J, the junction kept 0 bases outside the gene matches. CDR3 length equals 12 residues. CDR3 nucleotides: TGTGCCAGCAGGGACAGGGGCACTGAAGCTTTCTTT. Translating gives CASRDRGTEAFF.

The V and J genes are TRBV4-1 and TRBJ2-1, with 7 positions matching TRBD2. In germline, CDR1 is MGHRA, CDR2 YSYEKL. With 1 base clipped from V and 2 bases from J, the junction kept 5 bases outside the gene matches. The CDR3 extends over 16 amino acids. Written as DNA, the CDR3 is TGCGCCAGCAGCCAAGGGCTCGGGAGGACCTACAATGAGCAGTTCTTC. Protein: CASSQGLGRTYNEQFF.

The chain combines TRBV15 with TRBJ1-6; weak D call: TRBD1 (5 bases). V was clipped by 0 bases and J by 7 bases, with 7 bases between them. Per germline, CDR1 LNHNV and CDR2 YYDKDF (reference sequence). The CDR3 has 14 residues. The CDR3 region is CATSRDGGNSPLHF. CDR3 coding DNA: TGTGCCACCAGCAGAGATGGGGGGAATTCACCCCTCCACTTT.

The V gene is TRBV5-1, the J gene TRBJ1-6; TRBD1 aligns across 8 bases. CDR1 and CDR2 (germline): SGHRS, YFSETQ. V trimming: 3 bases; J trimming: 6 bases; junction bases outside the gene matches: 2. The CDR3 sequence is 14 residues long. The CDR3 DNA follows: TGCGCCAGCAGCTCACAGGGGGGTAATTCACCCCTCCACTTT. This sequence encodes CASSSQGGNSPLHF. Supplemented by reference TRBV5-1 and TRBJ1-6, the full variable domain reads KAGVTQTPRYLIKTRGQQVTLSCSPISGHRSVSWYQQTPGQGLQFLFEYFSETQRNKGNFPGRFSGRQFSNSRSEMNVSTLELGDSALYLCASSSQGGNSPLHFGNGTRLTVT.